Listed below are T cell receptor beta chains from one sample, sequenced in a study of T cells in Graves' hyperthyroidism and ophthalmopathy. One entry per CDR3 protein, called by TCRdb with MiXCR from the multiplex PCR reads. Of fewer than 650,000 distinct CDR3 sequences in the sample, about 15% were seen once. The sequenced material came from blood. Receptors originate from a woman in her thirties or forties with Graves' ophthalmopathy. Each CDR3 is given with its conserved first and last residue. The order of the fields is J gene, clone size, V gene, D gene, CDR3 DNA, CDR3 protein. The D gene is left open where the match is weak. For some rows the clone size is stated as once, few or many, or as a class when expanded; others skip it.

J gene: TRBJ2-2
clone size: many
V gene: TRBV5-1
D gene: -
CDR3 DNA: TGCGCCAGCAGCTTGGGGTCGACTAGGATCGGGGAGCTGTTTTTT
CDR3 protein: CASSLGSTRIGELFF

J gene: TRBJ2-5
clone size: many
V gene: TRBV12-3/TRBV12-4
D gene: -
CDR3 DNA: TGTGCCAGCAGTTTGGTGGGAGCGCTCCAAGAGACCCAGTACTTC
CDR3 protein: CASSLVGALQETQYF

J gene: TRBJ1-2
clone size: many
V gene: TRBV19
D gene: TRBD1
CDR3 DNA: TGTGCCAGTAAGTCCGGGACAGGGAATAACTATGGCTACACCTTC
CDR3 protein: CASKSGTGNNYGYTF

J gene: TRBJ2-5
clone size: -
V gene: TRBV28
D gene: -
CDR3 DNA: TGTGCCAGCAGTTTGAGGACGGTAAAAGAGACCCAGTACTTC
CDR3 protein: CASSLRTVKETQYF

J gene: TRBJ2-7
clone size: many
V gene: TRBV6-1
D gene: -
CDR3 DNA: TGTGCCAGCAGTGCCCCCGGGGGCGGGATGGGAGAACACGAGCAGTACTTC
CDR3 protein: CASSAPGGGMGEHEQYF

J gene: TRBJ2-7
clone size: -
V gene: TRBV7-2
D gene: TRBD1
CDR3 DNA: TGTGCCAGCAGCTTAGCCCGGGACAGGGGGCACGAGCAGTACTTC
CDR3 protein: CASSLARDRGHEQYF

J gene: TRBJ1-6
clone size: -
V gene: TRBV5-6
D gene: TRBD1
CDR3 DNA: TGTGCCAGCAGCTGGGGAACCGGGACAGTGAGATCACCCCTCCACTTT
CDR3 protein: CASSWGTGTVRSPLHF

J gene: TRBJ1-5
clone size: many
V gene: TRBV12-5
D gene: TRBD1
CDR3 DNA: TGTGCTAGTGGCGCACAGGGGCCCAATCAGCCCCAGCATTTT
CDR3 protein: CASGAQGPNQPQHF

J gene: TRBJ1-1
clone size: -
V gene: TRBV12-3/TRBV12-4
D gene: -
CDR3 DNA: TGTGCCAGCAGTCAGGGGTTAAGTCCCATGAACACTGAAGCTTTCTTT
CDR3 protein: CASSQGLSPMNTEAFF

J gene: TRBJ2-7
clone size: -
V gene: TRBV10-2
D gene: -
CDR3 DNA: TGCGCCCCCCGGACCAGAAGCTACGAGCAGTACTTC
CDR3 protein: CAPRTRSYEQYF

J gene: TRBJ2-7
clone size: many
V gene: TRBV28
D gene: -
CDR3 DNA: TGTGCCAGCAGCAACCCAGGGGAGTACGAGCAGTACTTC
CDR3 protein: CASSNPGEYEQYF

J gene: TRBJ1-6
clone size: -
V gene: TRBV12-3/TRBV12-4
D gene: -
CDR3 DNA: TGTGCCAGCAGTTACAGGCGTTCACCCCTCCACTTT
CDR3 protein: CASSYRRSPLHF

J gene: TRBJ1-1
clone size: many
V gene: TRBV12-3/TRBV12-4
D gene: -
CDR3 DNA: TGTGCCAGCAGTTTAAGGACTGAAGCTTTCTTT
CDR3 protein: CASSLRTEAFF

J gene: TRBJ1-1
clone size: few
V gene: TRBV20-1
D gene: -
CDR3 DNA: TGCAGTGCTAGAGATTGGGGGACGGGGGCTGATCTGGCTTTCTTT
CDR3 protein: CSARDWGTGADLAFF

J gene: TRBJ2-2
clone size: many
V gene: TRBV6-2/TRBV6-3
D gene: TRBD2
CDR3 DNA: TGTGCCAGCATTACCGGGACTAGCGCCAACACCGGGGAGCTGTTTTTT
CDR3 protein: CASITGTSANTGELFF

J gene: TRBJ2-7
clone size: many
V gene: TRBV11-2
D gene: TRBD2
CDR3 DNA: TGTGCCAGCAGCACCGAAGGTCGGGAGGGCTCCTACGAGCAGTACTTC
CDR3 protein: CASSTEGREGSYEQYF

J gene: TRBJ1-1
clone size: many
V gene: TRBV6-2/TRBV6-3
D gene: -
CDR3 DNA: TGTGCCAGCAGTTACTCTGGGGGGCAGGCTGAAGCTTTCTTT
CDR3 protein: CASSYSGGQAEAFF

J gene: TRBJ1-1
clone size: few
V gene: TRBV4-1
D gene: -
CDR3 DNA: TGCGCCAGCAGCCAAGATCTTACAGGTCGAGCTTTCTTT
CDR3 protein: CASSQDLTGRAFF

J gene: TRBJ2-7
clone size: -
V gene: TRBV6-1
D gene: TRBD1
CDR3 DNA: TGTGCCAGCAGTATCGCCGGGACAGGCAGCGAGCAGTACTTC
CDR3 protein: CASSIAGTGSEQYF

J gene: TRBJ1-2
clone size: few
V gene: TRBV19
D gene: -
CDR3 DNA: TGTGCCAGTGGACCGTATTCTGGCTACACCTTC
CDR3 protein: CASGPYSGYTF

J gene: TRBJ2-2
clone size: many
V gene: TRBV12-3/TRBV12-4
D gene: TRBD1
CDR3 DNA: TGTGCCAGCAGCGGGGACAGGGGGTTCACCGGGGAGCTGTTTTTT
CDR3 protein: CASSGDRGFTGELFF

J gene: TRBJ1-5
clone size: -
V gene: TRBV28
D gene: -
CDR3 DNA: TGTGCCAGCAGTTTATCCCGGGTTGTTCAGCCCCAGCATTTT
CDR3 protein: CASSLSRVVQPQHF

J gene: TRBJ2-7
clone size: -
V gene: TRBV6-2/TRBV6-3
D gene: TRBD2
CDR3 DNA: TGTGCCAGCAGGCGCTCGAGACTAGCGGACTACGAGCAGTACTTC
CDR3 protein: CASRRSRLADYEQYF

J gene: TRBJ2-2
clone size: many
V gene: TRBV5-1
D gene: TRBD2
CDR3 DNA: TGCGCCAGCAGCGACGCTCCTCTAGCGGGAGTTACCGGGGAGCTGTTTTTT
CDR3 protein: CASSDAPLAGVTGELFF

J gene: TRBJ2-5
clone size: many
V gene: TRBV5-5
D gene: TRBD2
CDR3 DNA: TGTGCCAGCAGCTTGGTTCTAGCGGGAGAAGAGACCCAGTACTTC
CDR3 protein: CASSLVLAGEETQYF